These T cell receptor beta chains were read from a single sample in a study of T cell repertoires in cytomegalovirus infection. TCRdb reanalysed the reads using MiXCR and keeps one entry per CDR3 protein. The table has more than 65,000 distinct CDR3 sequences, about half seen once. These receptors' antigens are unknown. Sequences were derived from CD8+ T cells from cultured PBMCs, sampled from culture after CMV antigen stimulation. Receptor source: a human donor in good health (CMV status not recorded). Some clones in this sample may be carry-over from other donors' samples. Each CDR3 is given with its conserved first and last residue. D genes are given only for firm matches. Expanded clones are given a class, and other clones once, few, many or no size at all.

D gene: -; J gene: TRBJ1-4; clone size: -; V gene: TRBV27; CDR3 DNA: TGTGCCAGCAGCTTTCTCAGGGCCAACGGGAATGAAAAACTGTTTTTT; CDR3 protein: CASSFLRANGNEKLFF
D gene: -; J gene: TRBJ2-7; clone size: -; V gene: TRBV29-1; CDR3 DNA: TGCAGCGGCGAGCAGGGGGGGGTCTACGAGCAGTACTTC; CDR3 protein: CSGEQGGVYEQYF
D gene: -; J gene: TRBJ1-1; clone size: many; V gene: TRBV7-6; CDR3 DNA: TGTGCCAGCAGCCCTCGAAGGGACATGAAAAACACTGAAGCTTTCTTT; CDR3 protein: CASSPRRDMKNTEAFF
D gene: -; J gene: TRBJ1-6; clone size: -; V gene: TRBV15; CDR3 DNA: TGTGCCACCAGCCCACGTACAGGGACGAGCTCCTATAATTCACCCCTCCACTTT; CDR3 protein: CATSPRTGTSSYNSPLHF
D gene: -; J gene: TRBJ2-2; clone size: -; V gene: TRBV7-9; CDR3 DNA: TGTGCCAGCCTAAGGGAGGCCGGGGAGCTGTTTTTT; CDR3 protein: CASLREAGELFF
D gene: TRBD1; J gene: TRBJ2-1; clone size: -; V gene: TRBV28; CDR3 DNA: TGTGCCAGCAGTTTCCCGGGACAGCTCAATGAGCAGTTCTTC; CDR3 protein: CASSFPGQLNEQFF
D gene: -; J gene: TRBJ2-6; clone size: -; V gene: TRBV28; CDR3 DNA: TGTGCCAGCAGTTCTGCCGGGAGATCTGGGGCCAACGTCCTGACTTTC; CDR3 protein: CASSSAGRSGANVLTF
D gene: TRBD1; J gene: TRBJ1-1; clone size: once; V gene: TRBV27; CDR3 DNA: TGTGCCAGCAGGCCAGGGGGGGGTGAAGCTTTCTTT; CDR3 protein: CASRPGGGEAFF
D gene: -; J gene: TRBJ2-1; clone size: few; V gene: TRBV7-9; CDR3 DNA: TGTGCCAGCAGCGTCGACATGAGGTTTGAGCAGTTCTTC; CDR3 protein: CASSVDMRFEQFF
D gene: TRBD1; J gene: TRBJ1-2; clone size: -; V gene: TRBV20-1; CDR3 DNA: TGCAGTGCTGGGGGGGGACAGACTAACTATGGCTACACCTTC; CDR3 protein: CSAGGGQTNYGYTF
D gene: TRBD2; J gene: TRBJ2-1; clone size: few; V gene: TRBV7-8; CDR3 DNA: TGTGCCAGCAGCTTAGGGTCTAGCGGGCCGTACAATGAGCAGTTCTTC; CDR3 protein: CASSLGSSGPYNEQFF
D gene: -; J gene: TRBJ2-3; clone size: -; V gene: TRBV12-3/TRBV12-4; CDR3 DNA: TGTGCCAGCAGTTTAGACGGGGATACGCAGTATTTT; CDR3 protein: CASSLDGDTQYF
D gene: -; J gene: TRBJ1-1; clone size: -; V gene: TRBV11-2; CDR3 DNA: TGTGCCAGCAGCTTAGGCCAGTTTGAAGCTTTCTTT; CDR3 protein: CASSLGQFEAFF
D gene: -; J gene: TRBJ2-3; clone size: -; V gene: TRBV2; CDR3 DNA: TGTGCCAGCAGTGTAGGATTGCCAGATACGCAGTATTTT; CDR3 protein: CASSVGLPDTQYF
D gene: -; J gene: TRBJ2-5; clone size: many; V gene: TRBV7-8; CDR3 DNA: TGTGCCAGCACGGAATGGGAGACCCAGTACTTC; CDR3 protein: CASTEWETQYF
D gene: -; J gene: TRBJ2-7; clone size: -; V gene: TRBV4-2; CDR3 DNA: TGTGCCAGCAGCCCCTGGCCGAGGGGCAGCTCCTACGAGCAGTACTTC; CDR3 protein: CASSPWPRGSSYEQYF
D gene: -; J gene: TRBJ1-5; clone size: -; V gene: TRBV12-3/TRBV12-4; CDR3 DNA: TGTGCCAGCAGTCGGGGCGGCATTAATCAGCCCCAGCATTTT; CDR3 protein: CASSRGGINQPQHF
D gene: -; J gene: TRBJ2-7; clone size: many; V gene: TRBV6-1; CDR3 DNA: TGTGCCAGCAGTGGATGGGAGGACCACTACGAGCAGTACTTC; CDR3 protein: CASSGWEDHYEQYF
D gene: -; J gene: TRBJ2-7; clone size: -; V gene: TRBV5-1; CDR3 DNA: TGCGCCAGCAGCTTATGGGGACCTAACTACGAGCAGTACTTC; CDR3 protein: CASSLWGPNYEQYF
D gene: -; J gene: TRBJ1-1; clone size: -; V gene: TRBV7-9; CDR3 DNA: TGTGCCAGCAGCTTACCTGTGGTGGAAACAGGTTGGGGGTTCCAAAGCGCTTTCTTT; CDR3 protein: CASSLPVVETGWGFQSAFF
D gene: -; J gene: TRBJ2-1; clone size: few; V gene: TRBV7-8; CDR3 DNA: TGTGCCAGCAGCATCGGTGGGGGAAATGAGCAGTTCTTC; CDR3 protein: CASSIGGGNEQFF
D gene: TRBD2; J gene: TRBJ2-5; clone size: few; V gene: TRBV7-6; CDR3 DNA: TGTGCCAGCAGCCCCGGGACTAGTACTGAGACCCAGTACTTC; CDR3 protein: CASSPGTSTETQYF
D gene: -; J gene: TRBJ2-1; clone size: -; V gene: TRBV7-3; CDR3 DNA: TGTGCCAGCAGCCCCAGAAGCGGACAGTCCTCCTCCTACAATGAGCAGTTCTTC; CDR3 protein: CASSPRSGQSSSYNEQFF
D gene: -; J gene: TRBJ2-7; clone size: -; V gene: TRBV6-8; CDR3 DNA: TGTGCCAGCAGTTACGCCATCTCCTACGAGCAGTACTTC; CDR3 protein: CASSYAISYEQYF
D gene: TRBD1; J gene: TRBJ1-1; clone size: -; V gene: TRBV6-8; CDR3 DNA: TGTGCCAGCAGTCCGGGACAGGGATTTTTTCCGGAGGAAGCTTTCTTT; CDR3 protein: CASSPGQGFFPEEAFF
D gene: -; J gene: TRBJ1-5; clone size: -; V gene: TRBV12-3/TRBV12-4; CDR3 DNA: TGTGCCAGCAGTTTTGGGACACGGGATCAGCCCCAGCATTTT; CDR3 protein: CASSFGTRDQPQHF
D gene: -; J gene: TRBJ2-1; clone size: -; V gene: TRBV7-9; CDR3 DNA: TGTGCCAGCAGCCCTGCCGTCGCTAGAGATGAGCAGTTCTTC; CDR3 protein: CASSPAVARDEQFF
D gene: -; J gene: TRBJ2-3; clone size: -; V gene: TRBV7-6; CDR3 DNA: TGTGCCAGCAGCTCAATCCCGGGAGATACGCAGTATTTT; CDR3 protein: CASSSIPGDTQYF
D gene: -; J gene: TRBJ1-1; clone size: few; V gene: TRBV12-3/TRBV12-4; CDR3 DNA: TGTGCCAGCAGTGTCCAGGGCTGGAACACTGAAGCTTTCTTT; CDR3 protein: CASSVQGWNTEAFF
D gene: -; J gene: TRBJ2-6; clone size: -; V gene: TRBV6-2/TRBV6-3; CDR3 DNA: TGTGCCAGCAGTCATGACCTTTCTCGGATCTCTGGGGCCAACGTCCTGACTTTC; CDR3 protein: CASSHDLSRISGANVLTF
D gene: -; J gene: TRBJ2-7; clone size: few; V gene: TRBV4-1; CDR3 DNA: TGCGCCAGCAGCCAAGATAGGCAGACTACCTACGAGCAGTACTTC; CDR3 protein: CASSQDRQTTYEQYF
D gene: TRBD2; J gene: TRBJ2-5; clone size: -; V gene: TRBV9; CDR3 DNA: TGTGCCAGCAGCGTAGCTGGAACGGGGGGGGAGCCCCAGTACTTC; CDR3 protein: CASSVAGTGGEPQYF